This TCR beta chain stems from a study of read filtering for tumor transcriptome and immune sequencing. Study background: Whole-transcriptome libraries were prepared after DNase treatment.

The library was built from roughly 400 ng RNA with molecular barcoded adaptors for alpha/delta and beta/gamma chains. In TCRdb, the reads were re-called with MiXCR into one record per CDR3 protein. Of 100,000 to 150,000 distinct CDR3 sequences listed, about 13% are singletons. This CDR3 contains 12 residues. Per germline, CDR1 MDHEN and CDR2 SYDVKM. The ends were cut back, 5 bases at V and 5 bases at J, with 7 bases in the middle. Many counts were recorded for this clonotype. The J gene is TRBJ1-5, the V gene TRBV28; D is uncertain. Sequencing input: a population of CD138-negative cells sorted from bone marrow. The TCR sequence derives from a donor at least 40 years old with multiple myeloma. The CDR3 is CASSQTHQPQHF. CDR3 in DNA: TGTGCCAGCAGTCAGACACATCAGCCCCAGCATTTT.